Presented here are 10 T cell receptor beta chains from one specimen sequenced in a study of cytomegalovirus exposure and HLA in healthy donors. A multiplex PCR was run with 60 Vbeta primers and 13 Jbeta primers. Here immunoSEQ multiplex PCR was the method, and the copy in TCRdb shows in-frame clones only, minus some. The sample consists of about 85,000 clones, 80% of them appearing once. The source material was PBMCs. These receptors all come from a man aged 45 to 65 in good health and CMV-seropositive.

The rearrangement uses TRBV30 and TRBJ1-1, with a tentative D call TRBD1 (6 bases). This CDR3 is built from 15 residues. In germline, CDR1 is GTSNPN, CDR2 SVGIG (reference sequence). V lost 0 bases and J lost 1, with 12 bases in between. The CDR3 region is CAWSVLRDKNTEAFF. Here the CDR3 DNA reads TGTGCCTGGAGTGTACTAAGGGACAAGAACACTGAAGCTTTCTTT. The variable domain in full, completed from reference TRBV30 and TRBJ1-1, reads SQTIHQWPATLVQPVGSPLSLECTVEGTSNPNLYWYRQAAGRGLQLLFYSVGIGQISSEVPQNLSASRPQDRQFILSSKKLLLSDSGFYLCAWSVLRDKNTEAFFGQGTRLTVV.

This clone has just a few counts. V gene TRBV18 combines with J gene TRBJ2-3; 7 bases line up with TRBD2. In germline, CDR1 is KGHSH, CDR2 LQKENI. J gave up 2 bases and V 3 bases, and 14 bases lay outside the gene matches. The CDR3 has 18 amino acids. CDR3 amino acids: CASSPGGLASGITDTQYF. CDR3 nucleotides: TGTGCCAGCTCACCCGGTGGTCTCGCTAGCGGAATCACAGATACGCAGTATTTT. Full variable domain (missing parts from reference TRBV18 and TRBJ2-3): NAGVMQNPRHLVRRRGQEARLRCSPMKGHSHVYWYRQLPEEGLKFMVYLQKENIIDESGMPKERFSAEFPKEGPSILRIQQVVRGDSAAYFCASSPGGLASGITDTQYFGPGTRLTVL.

This clone was seen a single time. The chain is built from TRBV15 and TRBJ1-5, with 9 nucleotides matching TRBD1. The germline gives CDR1 LNHNV, CDR2 YYDKDF (reference sequence). V shed 0 bases and J 3 bases; nucleotides not matched to a gene: 6. The length of the CDR3 is 17 residues. CDR3 sequence (DNA): TGTGCCACCAGCAGAGATAGGGGACAGGGAGTCAATCAGCCCCAGCATTTT. Its protein is CATSRDRGQGVNQPQHF.

The chain recombines TRBV27 with TRBJ1-1; D is unclear. Germline CDR1 and CDR2: MNHEY and SMNVEV (reference sequence). V was trimmed by 8 bases and J by 3 bases, leaving 19 bases between them. The CDR3 spans 15 residues. CDR3 residues: CASRTTGREDTEAFF. The CDR3 DNA follows: TGTGCCAGCCGAACTACTGGTAGGGAGGACACTGAAGCTTTCTTT.

CDR3 nucleotide sequence: TGTGCCGCAACAGGGAGGGGACTTGGGGAACTGTTTTTT. Amino acids: CAATGRGLGELFF. This chain joins TRBV19 and TRBJ1-4; D is perhaps TRBD1 (6 bases). The CDR3 has 13 residues. Trimming stripped 11 bases from V and 12 bases from J, with 22 bases between. From germline, CDR1 is LNHDA and CDR2 SQIVND (reference sequence).

This clone occurred a few times. The chain combines TRBV27 with TRBJ2-5; 7 positions match TRBD1. CDR1 is MNHEY, CDR2 SMNVEV, per germline (reference sequence). The ends lost 0 bases at V and 4 bases at J; junction bases unmatched: 8. This CDR3 is built from 16 residues. The CDR3 region is CASSLSVAGGVETQYF. Written as DNA, the CDR3 is TGTGCCAGCAGTTTATCGGTGGCAGGGGGAGTAGAGACCCAGTACTTC.

This chain uses TRBV5-4 with TRBJ1-1; no clear D gene. Trimming removed 1 base from V and 5 bases from J, with 9 bases in between. CDR1 SGHNT and CDR2 YYREEE come from the germline V gene (reference sequence). The CDR3 has 13 residues. CDR3 loop: CASSLWRVTEAFF. The CDR3 DNA reads TGTGCCAGCAGCTTGTGGAGGGTTACTGAAGCTTTCTTT.

The CDR3 nucleotides are TGTGCCAGCAGATCCCTAGCGGGAGGCGTCACCTACGAGCAGTACTTC. Translated, it gives CASRSLAGGVTYEQYF. The genes are TRBV2 and TRBJ2-7, with 11 bases aligning to TRBD2. J was trimmed by 2 bases and V by 6 bases; bases with no gene match: 9. There are 16 residues in the CDR3. Germline V gives CDR1 SNHLY, CDR2 FYNNEI.

This sequence joins TRBV7-2 and TRBJ1-2; D remains ambiguous. The germline V gene has CDR1 SGHTA and CDR2 FQGNSA. This CDR3 region has 13 residues. Trimming shortened V by 1 base and J by 7 bases, and 10 bases separated the two germline ends. The CDR3 DNA is TGTGCCAGCAGCTTAGTTAGGAGTGTTGGCTACACCTTC. Translated, it gives CASSLVRSVGYTF.

The chain combines TRBV6-1 with TRBJ2-7, with TRBD1 as a possible D gene (5 bases). CDR3 length: 17 residues. V lost 3 bases and J lost 3, with 21 bases in between. Germline V gene data show CDR1 as MNHNS and CDR2 as SASEGT. The CDR3 sequence is CASSDPRRLGVGYEQYF. The CDR3 nucleotides are TGTGCCAGCAGTGACCCCCGCAGGTTAGGGGTCGGCTACGAGCAGTACTTC.